This T cell receptor beta chain was sequenced in a study of graft-versus-host responses after intestinal transplantation. In the study overall: Tacrolimus and steroids were given for around 3 years to all recipients after anti-thymocyte globulin induction.

The method was immunoSEQ multiplex PCR; TCRdb's version includes in-frame clones alone and lacks a portion of them. In the table there are roughly 120,000 clones, approximately 93% of which are singletons. Notes on this clone: As yet, its antigen is unknown.

Deletions cut 0 bases from V and 5 bases from J, with 12 bases between. In germline, CDR1 is SGHDT, CDR2 YYEEEE. The CDR3 has 15 amino acids. Whole-study results and caveats: Early post-transplant falls in HvG clones accompanied the peak levels of circulating GvH clones. Across patients carrying graft-donor T cell macrochimerism, allografts held high graft-versus-host to host-versus-graft clonal ratios.

The receptor was derived from a human donor who was the organ donor for an intestinal transplant. Specimen: unstimulated CD8+ T cells sorted from spleen or lymph node cells, collected before transplant. This chain uses TRBV5-6 with TRBJ2-1; no clear D gene. CDR3 bases: TGTGCCAGCAGCTTGGAGAACACCTGGGACAATGAGCAGTTCTTC. Protein product: CASSLENTWDNEQFF. Combining the CDR3 with reference TRBV5-6 and TRBJ2-1 gives the whole variable domain DAGVTQSPTHLIKTRGQQVTLRCSPKSGHDTVSWYQQALGQGPQFIFQYYEEEERQRGNFPDRFSGHQFPNYSSELNVNALLLGDSALYLCASSLENTWDNEQFFGPGTRLTVL.